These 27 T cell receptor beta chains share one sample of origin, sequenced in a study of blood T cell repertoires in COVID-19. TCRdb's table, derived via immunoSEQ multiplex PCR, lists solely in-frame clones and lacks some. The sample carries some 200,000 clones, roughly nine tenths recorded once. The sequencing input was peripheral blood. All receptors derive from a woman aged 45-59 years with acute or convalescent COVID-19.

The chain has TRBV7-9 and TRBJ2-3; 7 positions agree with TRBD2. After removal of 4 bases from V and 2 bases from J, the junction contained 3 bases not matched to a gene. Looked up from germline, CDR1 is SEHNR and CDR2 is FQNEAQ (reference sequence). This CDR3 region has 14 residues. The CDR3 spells CASSSSGITDTQYF. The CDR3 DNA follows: TGTGCCAGCAGCTCCAGCGGGATCACAGATACGCAGTATTTT.

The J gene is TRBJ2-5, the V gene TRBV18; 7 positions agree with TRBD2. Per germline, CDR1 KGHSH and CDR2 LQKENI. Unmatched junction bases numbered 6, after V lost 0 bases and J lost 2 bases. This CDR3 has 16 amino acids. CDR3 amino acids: CASSPPASGFQETQYF. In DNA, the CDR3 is TGTGCCAGCTCACCACCGGCTAGCGGATTTCAAGAGACCCAGTACTTC.

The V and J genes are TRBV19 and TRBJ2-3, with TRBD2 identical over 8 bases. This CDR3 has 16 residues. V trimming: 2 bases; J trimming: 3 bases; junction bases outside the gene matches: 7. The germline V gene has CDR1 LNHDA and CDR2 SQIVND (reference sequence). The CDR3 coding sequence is TGTGCCAGTAGTATATCCAGCGGGAGTGGGACAGATACGCAGTATTTT. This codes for CASSISSGSGTDTQYF.

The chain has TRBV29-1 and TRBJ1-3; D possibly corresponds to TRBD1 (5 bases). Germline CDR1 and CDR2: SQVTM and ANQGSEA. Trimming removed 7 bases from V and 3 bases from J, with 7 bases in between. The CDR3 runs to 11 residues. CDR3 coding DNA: TGCAGCGCTGACAGTGGAAACACCATATATTTT. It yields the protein CSADSGNTIYF.

The CDR3, as DNA: TGTGCCATCGGCAATACGGGCACTGAAGCTTTCTTT. Translating gives CAIGNTGTEAFF. J is TRBJ1-1 and V is TRBV10-3; D gene uncertain. The length of the CDR3 is 12 residues. V lost 8 bases, J lost 4 bases, and 11 bases lay in between. Germline V gene sequence: CDR1 ENHRY, CDR2 SYGVKD.

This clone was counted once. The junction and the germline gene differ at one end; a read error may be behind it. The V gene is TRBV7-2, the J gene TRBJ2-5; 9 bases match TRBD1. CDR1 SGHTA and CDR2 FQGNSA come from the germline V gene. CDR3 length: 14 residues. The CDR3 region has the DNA TGTGCCAGCACCTTAACAGGGGGCAGGGAGACCCAGTACTTC. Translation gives CASTLTGGRETQYF.

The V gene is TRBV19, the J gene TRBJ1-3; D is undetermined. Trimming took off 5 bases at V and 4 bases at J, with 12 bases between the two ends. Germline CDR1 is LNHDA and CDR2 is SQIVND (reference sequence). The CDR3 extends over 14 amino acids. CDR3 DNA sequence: TGTGCCAGTAGTGAGGCCCGCTCGGGAAACACCATATATTTT. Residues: CASSEARSGNTIYF.

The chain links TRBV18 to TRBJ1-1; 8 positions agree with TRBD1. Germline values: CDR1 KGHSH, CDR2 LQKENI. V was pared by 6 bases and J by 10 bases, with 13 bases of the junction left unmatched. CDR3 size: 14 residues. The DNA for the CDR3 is TGTGCCAGCTCTCTCGACAGGGGCGCTTCCGGAGCTTTCTTT. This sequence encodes CASSLDRGASGAFF.

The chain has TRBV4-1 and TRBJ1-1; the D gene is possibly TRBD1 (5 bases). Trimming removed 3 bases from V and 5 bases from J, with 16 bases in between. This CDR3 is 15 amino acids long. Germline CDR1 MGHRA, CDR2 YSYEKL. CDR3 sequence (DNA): TGCGCCAGCAGCCACCTCGGGGGGGATGGGACTGAAGCTTTCTTT. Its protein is CASSHLGGDGTEAFF.

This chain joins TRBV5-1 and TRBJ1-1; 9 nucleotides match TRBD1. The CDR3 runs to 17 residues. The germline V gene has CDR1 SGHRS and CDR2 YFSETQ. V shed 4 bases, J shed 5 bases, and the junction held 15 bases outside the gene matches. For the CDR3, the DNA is TGCGCCAGCAGCCTACCGGGACAGGGCCCGGAGAGAACTGAAGCTTTCTTT. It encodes CASSLPGQGPERTEAFF.

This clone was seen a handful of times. Here the CDR3 reads CASSATSGRKHEQFF. For the CDR3, the DNA is TGTGCCAGCAGCGCCACTAGCGGGAGAAAACATGAGCAGTTCTTC. The chain joins TRBV7-8 to TRBJ2-1; TRBD2 aligns across 11 bases. J was trimmed by 8 bases and V by 5 bases; bases with no gene match: 8. The V gene's germline CDR1 is SGHVS and CDR2 FQNEAQ. The CDR3 contains 15 residues.

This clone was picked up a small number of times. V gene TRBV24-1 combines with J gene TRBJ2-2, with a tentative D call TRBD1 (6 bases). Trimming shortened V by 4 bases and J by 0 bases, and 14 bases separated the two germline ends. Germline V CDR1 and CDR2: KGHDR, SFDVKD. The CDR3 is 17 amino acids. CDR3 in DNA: TGTGCCACCAGTGAACCTCGACAGGCGACGAACACCGGGGAGCTGTTTTTT. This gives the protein CATSEPRQATNTGELFF.

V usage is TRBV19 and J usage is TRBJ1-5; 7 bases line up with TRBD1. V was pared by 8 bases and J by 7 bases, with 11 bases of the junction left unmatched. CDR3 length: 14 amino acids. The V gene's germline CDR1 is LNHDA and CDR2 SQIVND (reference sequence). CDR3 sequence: CASGTTGVRQPQHF. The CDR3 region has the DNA TGTGCCAGTGGAACAACAGGGGTGAGGCAGCCCCAGCATTTT.

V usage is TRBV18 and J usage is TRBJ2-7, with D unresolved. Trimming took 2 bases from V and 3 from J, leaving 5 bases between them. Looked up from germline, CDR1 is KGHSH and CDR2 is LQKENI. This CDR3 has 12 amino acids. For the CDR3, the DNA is TGTGCCAGCTCACCAGGCAGCTACGAGCAGTACTTC. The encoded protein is CASSPGSYEQYF.

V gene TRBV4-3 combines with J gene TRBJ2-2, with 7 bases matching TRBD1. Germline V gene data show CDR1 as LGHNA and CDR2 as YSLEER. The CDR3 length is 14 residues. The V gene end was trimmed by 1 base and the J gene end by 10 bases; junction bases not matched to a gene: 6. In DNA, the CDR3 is TGCGCCAGCAGCCAAGTGAGGGGGCAGGAGGAGCTGTTTTTT. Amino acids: CASSQVRGQEELFF.

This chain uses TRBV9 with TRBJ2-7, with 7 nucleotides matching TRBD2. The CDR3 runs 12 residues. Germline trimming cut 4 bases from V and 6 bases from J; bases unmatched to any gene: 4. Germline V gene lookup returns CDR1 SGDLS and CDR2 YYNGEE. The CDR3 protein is CASSRPGGEQYF. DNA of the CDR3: TGTGCCAGCAGCCGTCCGGGGGGCGAGCAGTACTTC.

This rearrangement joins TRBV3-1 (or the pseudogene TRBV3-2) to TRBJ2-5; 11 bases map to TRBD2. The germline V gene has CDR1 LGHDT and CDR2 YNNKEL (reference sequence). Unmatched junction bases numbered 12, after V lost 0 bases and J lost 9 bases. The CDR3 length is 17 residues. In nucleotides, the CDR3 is TGTGCCAGCAGCCAAGATATGGGCCTAGCGGGGGGTAAGGCCCAGTACTTC. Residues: CASSQDMGLAGGKAQYF.

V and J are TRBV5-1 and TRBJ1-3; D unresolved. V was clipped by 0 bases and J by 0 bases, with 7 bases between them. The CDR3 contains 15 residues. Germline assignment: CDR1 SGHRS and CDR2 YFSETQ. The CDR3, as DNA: TGCGCCAGCAGCTTGGTCGCGTTCTCTGGAAACACCATATATTTT. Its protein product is CASSLVAFSGNTIYF.

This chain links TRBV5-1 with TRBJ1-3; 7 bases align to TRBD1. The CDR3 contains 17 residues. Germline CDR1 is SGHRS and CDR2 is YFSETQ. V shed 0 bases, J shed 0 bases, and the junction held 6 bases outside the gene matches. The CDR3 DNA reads TGCGCCAGCAGCTTGGGAGCAGGGGGTACCTCTGGAAACACCATATATTTT. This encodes CASSLGAGGTSGNTIYF. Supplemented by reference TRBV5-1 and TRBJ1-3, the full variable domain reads KAGVTQTPRYLIKTRGQQVTLSCSPISGHRSVSWYQQTPGQGLQFLFEYFSETQRNKGNFPGRFSGRQFSNSRSEMNVSTLELGDSALYLCASSLGAGGTSGNTIYFGEGSWLTVV.

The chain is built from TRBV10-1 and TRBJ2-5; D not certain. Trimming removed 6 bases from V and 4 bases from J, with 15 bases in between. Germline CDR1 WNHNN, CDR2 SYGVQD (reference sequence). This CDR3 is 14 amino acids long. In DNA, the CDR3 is TGCGCCAGCAGCCGGGTCCCGGATCGAGAGACCCAGTACTTC. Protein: CASSRVPDRETQYF.

The CDR3 DNA is TGTGCCTGGAGCCGGACAGGGTCAATCAGTCAGCCCCAGCATTTT. Encoded protein: CAWSRTGSISQPQHF. The chain is built from TRBV30 and TRBJ1-5; 8 bases line up with TRBD1. The ends lost 3 bases at V and 6 bases at J; junction bases unmatched: 10. The CDR3 covers 15 residues. Germline CDR1 and CDR2: GTSNPN and SVGIG (reference sequence).

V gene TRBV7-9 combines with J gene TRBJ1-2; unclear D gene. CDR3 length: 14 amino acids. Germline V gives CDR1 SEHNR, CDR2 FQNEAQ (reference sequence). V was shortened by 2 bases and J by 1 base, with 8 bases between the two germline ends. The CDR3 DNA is TGTGCCAGCAGCTTATCCAGGTATAACTATGGCTACACCTTC. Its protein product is CASSLSRYNYGYTF.

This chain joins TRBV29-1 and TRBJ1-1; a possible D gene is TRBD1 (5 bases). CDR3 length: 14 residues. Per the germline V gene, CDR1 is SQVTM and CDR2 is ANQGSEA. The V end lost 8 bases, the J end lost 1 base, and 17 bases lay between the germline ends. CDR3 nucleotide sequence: TGCAGCCTGTATGGAGGGGCTGGGAACACTGAAGCTTTCTTT. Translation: CSLYGGAGNTEAFF.

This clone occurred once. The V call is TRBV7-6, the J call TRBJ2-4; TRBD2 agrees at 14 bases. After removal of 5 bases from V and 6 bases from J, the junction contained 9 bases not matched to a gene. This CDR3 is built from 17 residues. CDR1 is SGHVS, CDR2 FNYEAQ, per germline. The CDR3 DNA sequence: TGTGCCAGCAGCCCGGGACTAGCGGGGGAGGTTGGAAACATTCAGTACTTC. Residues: CASSPGLAGEVGNIQYF.

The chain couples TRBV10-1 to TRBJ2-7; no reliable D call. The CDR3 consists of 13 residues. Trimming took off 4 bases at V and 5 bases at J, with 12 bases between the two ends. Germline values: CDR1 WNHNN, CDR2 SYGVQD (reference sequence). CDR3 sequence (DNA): TGCGCCAGCAGTGGAGCAGGTTCCGACGAGCAGTACTTC. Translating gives CASSGAGSDEQYF.

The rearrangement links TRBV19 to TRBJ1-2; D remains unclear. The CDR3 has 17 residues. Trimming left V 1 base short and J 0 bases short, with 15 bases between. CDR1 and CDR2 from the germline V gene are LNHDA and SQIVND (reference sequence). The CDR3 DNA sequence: TGTGCCAGTAGTATAGTACGAGGAGGCAGAGCTAACTATGGCTACACCTTC. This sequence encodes CASSIVRGGRANYGYTF.

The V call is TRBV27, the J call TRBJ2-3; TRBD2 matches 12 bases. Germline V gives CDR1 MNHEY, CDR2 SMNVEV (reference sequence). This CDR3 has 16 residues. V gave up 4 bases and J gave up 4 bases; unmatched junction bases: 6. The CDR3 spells CASSYVLAGGADTQYF. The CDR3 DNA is TGTGCCAGCAGTTACGTTCTAGCGGGAGGGGCAGATACGCAGTATTTT.